This T cell receptor (beta chain) is from a study of identical twins. The CDR3 length is 15 residues. Germline V gene sequence: CDR1 MGHRA, CDR2 YSYEKL. Trimming shortened V by 1 base and J by 5 bases, and 12 bases separated the two germline ends. Overall study results and limits: High-abundance cord blood beta clonotypes had fewer insertions; memory repertoires showed none. Low generation probability was overrepresented in out-of-frame alpha sequences shared by twins. Conclusions came from cross-sectional statistical analysis, not from following the same donors.

This clonotype was observed a handful of times. Its specificity is unknown. A universal primer site was added by template switching, and unique molecular identifiers were carried by the cDNA. TCRdb reprocessed the 5' RACE reads with MiXCR, giving one entry per CDR3 protein. The profile shows under 1 million distinct CDR3 sequences, 9% to 15% of them singletons. This sample was also put to use in a study of yellow fever vaccine responses in identical twins.

Specimen: PBMCs. This chain connects TRBV4-1 to TRBJ2-1; D is undetermined. The sequence came from a woman between 18 and 29 years old in good health. In DNA, the CDR3 is TGCGCCAGCAGCCAAGTAGCCCAACTTCACAATGAGCAGTTCTTC. Translating gives CASSQVAQLHNEQFF.